This T cell receptor (beta chain) came from a study of cytomegalovirus exposure and HLA in healthy donors. The PCR had 60 Vbeta and 13 Jbeta primers. Sequenced by immunoSEQ multiplex PCR; TCRdb stores in-frame clones only, minus some. The table shows around 160,000 clones, with 75% to 80% occurring only once. Study conclusions and caveats: An analysis was carried out at a later point. It showed that HLA-associated TCR beta chains were more clonally expanded than equally common non-associated chains. Overall, about 160 TCR beta chains were annotated as cytomegalovirus-associated.

Concerning this clone itself: Its antigen is unknown.

This CDR3 spans 14 amino acids. J lost 4 bases, V lost 6 bases, and 6 bases had no gene match. In germline, CDR1 is MDHEN, CDR2 SYDVKM. The chain carries TRBV28 and TRBJ2-5, with 9 bases matching TRBD1. The source is a man aged 45-65 years in good health and CMV-seropositive. Sequenced sample: PBMCs. The CDR3 spells CASSATGGRETQYF. The DNA of the CDR3 is TGTGCCAGCAGCGCGACAGGGGGGCGAGAGACCCAGTACTTC.